The 6 T cell receptor beta chains in this list originate from one sample, sequenced in a study of metastatic and nonmetastatic thyroid tumors. Thyroid surgery took place with no prior treatment in any patient. TCRdb re-called clones from the PCR reads using MiXCR. This table has 15,000 to 20,000 clones, about 32% appearing once. The sequenced material came from tumor tissue. The receptors here all came from a male donor with papillary thyroid cancer or a benign thyroid nodule (not recorded which). Some clones in this sample may be carry-over from other donors' samples.

The rearrangement uses TRBV24-1 and TRBJ1-2, with 7 bases aligning to TRBD1. With V trimmed by 3 bases and J by 1 base, 4 bases remained unmatched. From germline, CDR1 is KGHDR and CDR2 SFDVKD. The length of the CDR3 is 15 residues. The CDR3 DNA sequence: TGTGCCACCAGTGATAAACAGGGGATTAACTATGGCTACACCTTC. It is translated as CATSDKQGINYGYTF.

This clone was detected a few times. This sequence joins TRBV2 and TRBJ1-6; D may be TRBD1 (6 bases). CDR3 length equals 14 residues. The germline V and J ends were trimmed by 2 bases and 9 bases, with 11 bases remaining between them. The germline gives CDR1 SNHLY, CDR2 FYNNEI. The CDR3 sequence: CASSEQGLVSPLHF. CDR3 coding DNA: TGTGCCAGCAGTGAACAGGGGTTGGTTTCACCCCTCCACTTT.

As regards this clone: At one end, the junction sequence differs from germline, possibly due to a read error. V usage is TRBV15 and J usage is TRBJ2-7, with TRBD1 matching 10 bases. The CDR3 consists of 13 residues. The germline CDR1 and CDR2 sequences are LNHNV and YYDKDF (reference sequence). The CDR3 bases are TGTGCCAGCGCCCGGGACAGGGGCTACGAGCTGTACTTC. Its protein is CASARDRGYELYF.

CDR3 residues: CAWSGTSGNQETQYF. The CDR3 coding sequence is TGTGCCTGGAGTGGGACTAGCGGGAACCAAGAGACCCAGTACTTC. The rearrangement links TRBV30 to TRBJ2-5; 12 bases fit TRBD2. The trim removed 1 base at V and 0 bases at J, leaving 0 bases unmatched. Germline assignment: CDR1 GTSNPN and CDR2 SVGIG (reference sequence). The CDR3 contains 15 residues.

The sample holds many counts of this clone. The rearrangement joins TRBV20-1 to TRBJ2-7, with D unclear. V was trimmed by 5 bases and J by 4 bases, leaving 12 bases between them. The CDR3 is made up of 12 amino acids. Per germline, CDR1 DFQATT and CDR2 SNEGSKA (reference sequence). CDR3 amino acids: CSARAKEYEQYF. CDR3 sequence (DNA): TGCAGTGCTCGAGCGAAAGAGTACGAGCAGTACTTC.

This chain joins TRBV7-2 and TRBJ2-7; D is undetermined. V was shortened by 0 bases and J by 5 bases, with 26 bases between the two germline ends. CDR3 length: 19 amino acids. Germline V lookup: CDR1 SGHTA, CDR2 FQGNSA. For the CDR3, the DNA is TGTGCCAGCAGCTTAGCTGGTAGGAGAATTGGAGTCAGAAGCAACGAGCAGTACTTC. The encoded protein is CASSLAGRRIGVRSNEQYF.